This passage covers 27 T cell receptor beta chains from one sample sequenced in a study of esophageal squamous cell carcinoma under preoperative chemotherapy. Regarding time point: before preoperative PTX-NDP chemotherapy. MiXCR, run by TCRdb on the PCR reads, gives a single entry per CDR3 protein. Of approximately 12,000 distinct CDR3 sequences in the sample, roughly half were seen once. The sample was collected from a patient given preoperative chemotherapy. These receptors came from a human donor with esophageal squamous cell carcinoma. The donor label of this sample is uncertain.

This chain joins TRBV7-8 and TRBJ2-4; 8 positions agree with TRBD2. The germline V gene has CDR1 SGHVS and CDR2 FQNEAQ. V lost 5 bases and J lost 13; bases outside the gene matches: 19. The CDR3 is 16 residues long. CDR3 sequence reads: CASSVASGLAYNEQYF. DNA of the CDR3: TGTGCCAGCAGCGTCGCTAGCGGGTTGGCCTACAATGAGCAGTACTTC.

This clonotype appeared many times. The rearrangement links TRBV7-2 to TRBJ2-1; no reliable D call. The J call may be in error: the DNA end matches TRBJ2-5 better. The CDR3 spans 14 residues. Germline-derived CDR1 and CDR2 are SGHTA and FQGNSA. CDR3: CASSLGGYRETQYF. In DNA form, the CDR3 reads TGTGCCAGCAGCTTAGGGGGTTACAGAGAGACCCAGTACTTC.

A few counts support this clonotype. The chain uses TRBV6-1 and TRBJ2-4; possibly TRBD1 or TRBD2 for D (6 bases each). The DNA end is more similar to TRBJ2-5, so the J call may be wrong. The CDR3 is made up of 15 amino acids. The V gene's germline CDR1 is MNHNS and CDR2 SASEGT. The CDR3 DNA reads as TGTGCCAGGGGTGAAGGGGGGCGTGGCCAAGAGACCCAGTACTTC. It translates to CARGEGGRGQETQYF.

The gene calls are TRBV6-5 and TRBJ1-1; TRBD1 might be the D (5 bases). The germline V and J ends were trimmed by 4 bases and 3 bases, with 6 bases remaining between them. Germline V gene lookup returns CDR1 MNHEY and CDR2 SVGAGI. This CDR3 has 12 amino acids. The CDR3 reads CASSSRDTEAFF. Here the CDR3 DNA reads TGTGCCAGCAGTTCCAGGGACACTGAAGCTTTCTTT.

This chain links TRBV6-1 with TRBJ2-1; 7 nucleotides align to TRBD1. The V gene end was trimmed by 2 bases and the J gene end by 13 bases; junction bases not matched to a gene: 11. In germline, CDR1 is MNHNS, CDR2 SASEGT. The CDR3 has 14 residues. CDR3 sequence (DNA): TGTGCCAGCAGTGAACTGGACAGGCAAGAGACCCAGTTCTTC. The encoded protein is CASSELDRQETQFF.

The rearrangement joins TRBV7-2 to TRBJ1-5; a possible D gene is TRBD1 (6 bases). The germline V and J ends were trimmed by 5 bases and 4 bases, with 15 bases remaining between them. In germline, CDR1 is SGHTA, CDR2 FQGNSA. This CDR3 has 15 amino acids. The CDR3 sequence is CASSPWGGANQPQHF. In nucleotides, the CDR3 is TGTGCCAGCAGCCCGTGGGGGGGCGCAAATCAGCCCCAGCATTTT.

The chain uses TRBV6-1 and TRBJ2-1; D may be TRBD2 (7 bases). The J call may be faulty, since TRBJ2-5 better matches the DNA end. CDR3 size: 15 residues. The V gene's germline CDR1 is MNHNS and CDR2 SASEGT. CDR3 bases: TGTGCCAGGGGGTTCGGGGGCGGGGGCGCAGAGACCCAGTACTTC. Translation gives CARGFGGGGAETQYF.

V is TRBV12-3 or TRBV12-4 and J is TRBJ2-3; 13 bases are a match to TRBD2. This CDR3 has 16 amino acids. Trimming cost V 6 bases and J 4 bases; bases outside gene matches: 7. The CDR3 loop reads CASRYTLAGGADTQYF. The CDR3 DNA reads TGTGCCAGCAGATACACACTAGCGGGAGGGGCAGATACGCAGTATTTT.

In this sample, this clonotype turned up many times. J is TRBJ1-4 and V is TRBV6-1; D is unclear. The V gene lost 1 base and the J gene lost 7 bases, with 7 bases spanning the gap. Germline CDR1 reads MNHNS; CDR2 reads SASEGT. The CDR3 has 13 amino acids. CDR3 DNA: TGTGCCAGCAGTGAAGGGCACAGTGAAAAACTGTTTTTT. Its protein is CASSEGHSEKLFF.

The CDR3, as DNA: TGTGCGGGCCGCCAGGCTGGGAGCACAGGGACGCAGTATTTT. Translation gives CAGRQAGSTGTQYF. The V gene is TRBV6-1, the J gene TRBJ2-3; TRBD1 is a possible D gene (6 bases). This CDR3 has 14 amino acids. Germline CDR1 is MNHNS and CDR2 is SASEGT.

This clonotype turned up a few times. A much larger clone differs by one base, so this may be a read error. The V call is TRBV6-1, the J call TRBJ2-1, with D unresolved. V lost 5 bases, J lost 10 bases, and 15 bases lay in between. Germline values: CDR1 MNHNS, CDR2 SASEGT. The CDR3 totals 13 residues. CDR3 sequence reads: CASSSIRADEQFF. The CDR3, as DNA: TGTGCCAGCAGTAGCATAAGGGCAGACGAGCAGTTCTTC.

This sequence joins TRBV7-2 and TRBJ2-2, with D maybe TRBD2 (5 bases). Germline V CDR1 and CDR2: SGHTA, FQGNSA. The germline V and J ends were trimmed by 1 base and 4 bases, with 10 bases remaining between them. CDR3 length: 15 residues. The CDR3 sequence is CASSLEGAATGELFF. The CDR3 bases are TGTGCCAGCAGCTTAGAGGGAGCCGCCACCGGGGAGCTGTTTTTT. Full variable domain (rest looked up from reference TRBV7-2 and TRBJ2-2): GAGVSQSPSNKVTEKGKDVELRCDPISGHTALYWYRQSLGQGLEFLIYFQGNSAPDKSGLPSDRFSAERTGGSVSTLTIQRTQQEDSAVYLCASSLEGAATGELFFGEGSRLTVL.

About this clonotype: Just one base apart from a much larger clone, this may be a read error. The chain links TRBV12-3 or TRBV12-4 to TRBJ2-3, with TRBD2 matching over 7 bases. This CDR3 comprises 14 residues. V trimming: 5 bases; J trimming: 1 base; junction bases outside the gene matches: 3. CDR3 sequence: CASSQGGGTDTQYF. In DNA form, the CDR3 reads TGTGCCAGCAGTCAGGGAGGGGGCACAGATACGCAGTATTTT.

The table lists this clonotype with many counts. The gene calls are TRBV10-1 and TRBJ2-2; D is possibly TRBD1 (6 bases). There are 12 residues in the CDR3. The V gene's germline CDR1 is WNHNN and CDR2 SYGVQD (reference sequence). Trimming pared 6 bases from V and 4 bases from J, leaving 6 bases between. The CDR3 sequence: CASRGATGELFF. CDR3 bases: TGCGCCAGCAGGGGGGCCACCGGGGAGCTGTTTTTT.

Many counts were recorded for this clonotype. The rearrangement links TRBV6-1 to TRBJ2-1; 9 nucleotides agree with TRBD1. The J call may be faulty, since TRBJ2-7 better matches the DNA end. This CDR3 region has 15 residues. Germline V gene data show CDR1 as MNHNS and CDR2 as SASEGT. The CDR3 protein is CASSAYGTGSYEQYF. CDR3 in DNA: TGTGCCAGCAGTGCTTACGGGACAGGGTCATACGAGCAGTACTTC.

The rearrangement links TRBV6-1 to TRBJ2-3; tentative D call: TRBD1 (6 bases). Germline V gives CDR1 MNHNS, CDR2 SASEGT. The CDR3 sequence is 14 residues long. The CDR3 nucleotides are TGTGCGGGCAGTGAGGCTGGGGGCACAGAGGAGCAGTATTTT. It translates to CAGSEAGGTEEQYF.

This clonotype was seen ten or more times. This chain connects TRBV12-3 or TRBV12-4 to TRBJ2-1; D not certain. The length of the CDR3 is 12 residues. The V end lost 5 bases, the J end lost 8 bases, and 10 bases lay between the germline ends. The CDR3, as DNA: TGTGCCAGCAGTCCTACAATCCATGAGCAGTTCTTC. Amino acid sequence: CASSPTIHEQFF.

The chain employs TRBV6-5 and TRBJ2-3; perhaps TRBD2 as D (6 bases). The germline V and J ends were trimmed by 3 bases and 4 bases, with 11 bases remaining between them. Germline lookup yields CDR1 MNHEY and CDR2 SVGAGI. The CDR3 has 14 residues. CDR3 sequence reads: CASSYGGSPDTQYF. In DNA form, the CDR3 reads TGTGCCAGCAGTTATGGGGGGAGTCCAGATACGCAGTATTTT.

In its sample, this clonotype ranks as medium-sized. DNA for the CDR3: TGTGCCAGCAGCCGGCCGGCTAGCGGGAGCGGGGAGCTGTTTTTT. The encoded protein is CASSRPASGSGELFF. The V call is TRBV7-3, the J call TRBJ2-2; 10 nucleotides line up with TRBD2. V shed 5 bases and J 7 bases; nucleotides not matched to a gene: 7. The CDR3 totals 15 residues. Germline loops: CDR1 SGHTA, CDR2 FQGTGA.

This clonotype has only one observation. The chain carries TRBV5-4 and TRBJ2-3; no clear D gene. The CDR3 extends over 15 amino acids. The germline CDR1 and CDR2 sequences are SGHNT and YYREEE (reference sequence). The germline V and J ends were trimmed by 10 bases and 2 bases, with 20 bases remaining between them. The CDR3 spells CAFRAEYTSTDTQYF. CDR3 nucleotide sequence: TGTGCCTTCCGGGCAGAATATACTTCCACAGATACGCAGTATTTT.

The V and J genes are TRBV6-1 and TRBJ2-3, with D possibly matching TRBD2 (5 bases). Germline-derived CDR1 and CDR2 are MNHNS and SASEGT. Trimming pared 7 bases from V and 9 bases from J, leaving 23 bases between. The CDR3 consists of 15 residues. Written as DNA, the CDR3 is TGTGCCAGCATTCCCGTGGACTTGAACACCGAGACGCAGTATTTT. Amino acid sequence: CASIPVDLNTETQYF.

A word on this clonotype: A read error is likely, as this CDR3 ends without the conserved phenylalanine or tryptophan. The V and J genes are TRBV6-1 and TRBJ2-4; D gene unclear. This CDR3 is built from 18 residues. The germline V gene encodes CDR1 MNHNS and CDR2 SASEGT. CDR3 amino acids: CASSEDSEASLAKNIQYV. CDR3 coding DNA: TGTGCCAGTAGTGAAGACTCGGAAGCCTCCTTAGCCAAAAACATTCAGTACGTC.

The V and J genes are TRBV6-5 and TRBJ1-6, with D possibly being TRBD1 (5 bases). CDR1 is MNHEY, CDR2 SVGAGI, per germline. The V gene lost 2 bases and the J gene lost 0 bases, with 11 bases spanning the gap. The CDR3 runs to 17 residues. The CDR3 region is CASSYRGLSSYNSPLHF. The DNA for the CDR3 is TGTGCCAGCAGTTACAGGGGTCTAAGCTCCTATAATTCACCCCTCCACTTT.

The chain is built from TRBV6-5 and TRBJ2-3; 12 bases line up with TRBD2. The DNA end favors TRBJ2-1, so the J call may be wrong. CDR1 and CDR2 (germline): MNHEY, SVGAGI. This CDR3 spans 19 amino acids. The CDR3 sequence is CASSSSRLAGDGIYNEQFF. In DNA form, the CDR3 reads TGTGCCAGCAGTTCAAGCCGACTAGCGGGAGACGGGATTTACAATGAGCAGTTCTTC.

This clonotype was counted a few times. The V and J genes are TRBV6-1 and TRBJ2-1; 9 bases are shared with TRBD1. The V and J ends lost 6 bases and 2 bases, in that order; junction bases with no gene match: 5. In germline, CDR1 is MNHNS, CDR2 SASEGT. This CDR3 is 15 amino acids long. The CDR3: CASRTQGAPYNEQFF. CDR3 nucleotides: TGTGCCAGCAGAACACAGGGGGCTCCCTACAATGAGCAGTTCTTC.

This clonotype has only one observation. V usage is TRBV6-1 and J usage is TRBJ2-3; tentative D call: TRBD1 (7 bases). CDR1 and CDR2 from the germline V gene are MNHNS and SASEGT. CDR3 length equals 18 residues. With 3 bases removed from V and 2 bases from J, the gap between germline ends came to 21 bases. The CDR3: CASSERAGGMSDTDTQYF. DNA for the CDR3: TGTGCCAGCAGTGAGAGGGCAGGGGGGATGTCTGACACAGATACGCAGTATTTT.

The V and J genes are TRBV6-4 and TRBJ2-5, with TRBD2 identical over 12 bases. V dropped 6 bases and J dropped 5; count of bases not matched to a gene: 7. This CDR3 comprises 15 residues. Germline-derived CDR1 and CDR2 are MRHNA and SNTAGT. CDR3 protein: CASSRLAGETETQYF. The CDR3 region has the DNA TGTGCCAGCAGCCGACTAGCGGGAGAGACTGAGACCCAGTACTTC.